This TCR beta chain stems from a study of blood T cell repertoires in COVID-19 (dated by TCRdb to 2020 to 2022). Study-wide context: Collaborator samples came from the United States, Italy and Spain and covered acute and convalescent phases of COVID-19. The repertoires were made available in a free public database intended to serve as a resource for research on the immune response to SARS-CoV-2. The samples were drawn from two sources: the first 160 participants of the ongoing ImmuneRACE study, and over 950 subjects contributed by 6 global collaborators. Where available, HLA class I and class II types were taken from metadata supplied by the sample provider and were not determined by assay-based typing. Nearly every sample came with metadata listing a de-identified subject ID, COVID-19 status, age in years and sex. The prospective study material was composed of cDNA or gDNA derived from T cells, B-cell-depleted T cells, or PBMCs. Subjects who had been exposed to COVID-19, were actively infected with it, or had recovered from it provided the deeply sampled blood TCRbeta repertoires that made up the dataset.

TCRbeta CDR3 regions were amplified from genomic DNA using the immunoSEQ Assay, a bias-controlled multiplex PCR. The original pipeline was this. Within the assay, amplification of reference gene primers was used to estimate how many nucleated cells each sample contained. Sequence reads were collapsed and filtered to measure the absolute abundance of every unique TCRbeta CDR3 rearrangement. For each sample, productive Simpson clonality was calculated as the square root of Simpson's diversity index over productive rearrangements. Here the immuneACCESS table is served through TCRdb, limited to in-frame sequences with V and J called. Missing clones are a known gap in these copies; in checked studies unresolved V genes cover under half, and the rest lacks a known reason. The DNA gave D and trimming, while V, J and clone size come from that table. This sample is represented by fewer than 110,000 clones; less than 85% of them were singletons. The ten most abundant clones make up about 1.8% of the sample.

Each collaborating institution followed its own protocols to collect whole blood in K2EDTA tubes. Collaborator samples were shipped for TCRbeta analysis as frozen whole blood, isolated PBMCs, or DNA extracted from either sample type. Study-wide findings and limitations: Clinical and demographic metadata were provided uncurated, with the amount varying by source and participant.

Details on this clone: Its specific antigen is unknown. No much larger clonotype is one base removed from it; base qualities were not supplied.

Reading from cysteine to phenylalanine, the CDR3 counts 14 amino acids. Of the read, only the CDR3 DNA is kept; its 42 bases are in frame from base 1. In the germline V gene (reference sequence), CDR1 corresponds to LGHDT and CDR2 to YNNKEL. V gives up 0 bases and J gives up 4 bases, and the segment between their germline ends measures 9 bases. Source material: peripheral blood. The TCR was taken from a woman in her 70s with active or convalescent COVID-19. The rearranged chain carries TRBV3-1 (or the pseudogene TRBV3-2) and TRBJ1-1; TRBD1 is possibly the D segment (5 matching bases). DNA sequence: TGTGCCAGCAGCCAAGATTCAGGGTCCACTGAAGCTTTCTTT. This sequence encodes CASSQDSGSTEAFF.